These 27 T cell receptor beta chains were sequenced from one sample in a study of identical twins. In TCRdb, the 5' RACE reads were re-called with MiXCR into one record per CDR3 protein. The sample has approximately 210,000 distinct CDR3 sequences, approximately 7.1% seen once. The same sample was also used in a study of T cells expressing NK-cell markers.

Sequenced: CD8+ T cells sorted from blood. Every receptor here comes from a woman between 18 and 29 years old in good health.

This clonotype has only a few counts. The chain recombines TRBV6-1 with TRBJ2-5; possibly TRBD1 or TRBD2 for D (5 bases each). V shed 3 bases and J shed 5 bases, with 13 bases lying between them. Germline V lookup: CDR1 MNHNS, CDR2 SASEGT. The CDR3 runs to 14 residues. The CDR3 sequence: CASSDGTPAETQYF. DNA of the CDR3: TGTGCCAGCAGTGACGGGACGCCTGCGGAGACCCAGTACTTC.

This clonotype has ten or more counts. The V call is TRBV9, the J call TRBJ1-3; D might be TRBD1 (6 bases). V lost 3 bases to trimming and J lost 1 base, with 11 bases between them. The CDR3 loop spans 15 amino acids. Looked up from germline, CDR1 is SGDLS and CDR2 is YYNGEE. The CDR3 coding sequence is TGTGCCAGCAGCGCCAGGGGTGGGTCTGGAAACACCATATATTTT. It encodes CASSARGGSGNTIYF.

This clonotype was counted only a few times. The chain combines TRBV20-1 with TRBJ1-2; 7 nucleotides match TRBD1. V shed 6 bases and J 0 bases; nucleotides not matched to a gene: 4. This CDR3 is built from 13 residues. Germline CDR1 reads DFQATT; CDR2 reads SNEGSKA (reference sequence). CDR3 DNA sequence: TGCAGTGCCCCACAGGGGTCTAACTATGGCTACACCTTC. Translating gives CSAPQGSNYGYTF.

This clonotype occurred a few times. The rearrangement joins TRBV4-3 to TRBJ2-1, with 8 nucleotides matching TRBD2. V lost 1 base to trimming and J lost 8 bases; unmatched junction nucleotides: 4. This CDR3 region has 14 residues. Germline assignment: CDR1 LGHNA and CDR2 YSLEER. The CDR3 DNA reads TGCGCCAGCAGCCAAGGTAGCGGGAATTATGAGCAGTTCTTC. It encodes CASSQGSGNYEQFF.

This clonotype has only a few counts. The chain couples TRBV18 to TRBJ2-1; 9 bases map to TRBD1. Trimming cost V 3 bases and J 8 bases; bases outside gene matches: 11. The germline V gene encodes CDR1 KGHSH and CDR2 LQKENI. The CDR3 has 16 residues. CDR3 loop: CASSPSGTGSLHEQFF. The CDR3 DNA reads as TGTGCCAGCTCACCGTCTGGGACAGGGAGTTTGCATGAGCAGTTCTTC.

In this sample, this clonotype turned up a few times. The rearrangement links TRBV12-3 or TRBV12-4 to TRBJ2-7; D ambiguous. CDR3 length: 14 residues. V was shortened by 2 bases and J by 7 bases, with 15 bases between the two germline ends. The DNA of the CDR3 is TGTGCCAGCAGTTTAAGTTCCCCTTCCTCGGAGCAGTACTTC. Translating gives CASSLSSPSSEQYF.

This rearrangement joins TRBV27 to TRBJ2-5; weak D call: TRBD2 (6 bases). V was pared by 4 bases and J by 2 bases, with 17 bases between. This CDR3 has 16 residues. Germline-derived CDR1 and CDR2 are MNHEY and SMNVEV (reference sequence). Here the CDR3 DNA reads TGTGCCAGCAGTTCCCTCCGGAGGGTTTTTCAAGAGACCCAGTACTTC. The encoded protein is CASSSLRRVFQETQYF.

This clonotype was observed a handful of times. The chain joins TRBV6-1 to TRBJ2-2; 7 nucleotides agree with TRBD2. Germline-derived CDR1 and CDR2 are MNHNS and SASEGT. The length of the CDR3 is 15 residues. Unmatched junction bases numbered 4, after V lost 3 bases and J lost 3 bases. CDR3 loop: CASSEAGDYTGELFF. The CDR3, as DNA: TGTGCCAGCAGTGAGGCGGGGGACTACACCGGGGAGCTGTTTTTT.

The V and J genes are TRBV9 and TRBJ2-6, with D hard to call. The CDR3 has 14 residues. Trimming stripped 0 bases from V and 7 bases from J, with 8 bases between. Per germline, CDR1 SGDLS and CDR2 YYNGEE. The CDR3 region has the DNA TGTGCCAGCAGCGTAGGTTCGACAGCCAACGTCCTGACTTTC. As protein: CASSVGSTANVLTF. Full variable domain (rest looked up from reference TRBV9 and TRBJ2-6): DSGVTQTPKHLITATGQRVTLRCSPRSGDLSVYWYQQSLDQGLQFLIQYYNGEERAKGNILERFSAQQFPDLHSELNLSSLELGDSALYFCASSVGSTANVLTFGAGSRLTVL.

The table lists this clonotype with many counts. The chain couples TRBV5-1 to TRBJ2-7; 11 positions agree with TRBD2. J gave up 0 bases and V 1 base, and 0 bases lay outside the gene matches. Germline CDR1 and CDR2: SGHRS and YFSETQ. This CDR3 spans 15 amino acids. The CDR3 protein is CASSLTSGGSYEQYF. For the CDR3, the DNA is TGCGCCAGCAGCTTGACTAGCGGGGGCTCCTACGAGCAGTACTTC.

This clonotype occurred a few times. This chain connects TRBV20-1 to TRBJ2-3, with D perhaps matching TRBD2 (5 bases). CDR3 size: 14 residues. Germline assignment: CDR1 DFQATT and CDR2 SNEGSKA (reference sequence). With 6 bases removed from V and 0 bases from J, the gap between germline ends came to 13 bases. Written as DNA, the CDR3 is TGCAGTGCCCAGGAGGACCTAAGCACAGATACGCAGTATTTT. Translating gives CSAQEDLSTDTQYF.

This chain joins TRBV6-6 and TRBJ2-3; D unclear. Deletions cut 6 bases from V and 8 bases from J, with 12 bases between. Germline-derived CDR1 and CDR2 are MNHNY and SVGAGI (reference sequence). The CDR3 contains 12 residues. The CDR3 sequence is CASSHEATTQYF. The CDR3 DNA is TGTGCCAGCAGCCACGAGGCGACTACGCAGTATTTT.

On this clonotype: This may be a read error: a much more frequent sequence differs by one nucleotide. The chain is built from TRBV29-1 and TRBJ2-7; D is uncertain. This CDR3 contains 13 residues. The germline gives CDR1 SQVTM, CDR2 ANQGSEA. This CDR3 is CSVEERDSYDQYF. In DNA form, the CDR3 reads TGCAGCGTTGAAGAACGTGACTCCTACGATCAGTACTTC.

This chain uses TRBV29-1 with TRBJ2-6, with D uncertain. V shed 3 bases and J shed 0 bases, with 6 bases lying between them. This CDR3 is 14 amino acids long. The germline V gene has CDR1 SQVTM and CDR2 ANQGSEA. The CDR3 bases are TGCAGCGTTGAGGTCCTCTCTGGGGCCAACGTCCTGACTTTC. This sequence encodes CSVEVLSGANVLTF.

At least ten counts were recorded for this clonotype. V usage is TRBV12-3 or TRBV12-4 and J usage is TRBJ1-6; 7 bases are shared with TRBD1. The CDR3 consists of 14 residues. V shed 5 bases and J 4 bases; nucleotides not matched to a gene: 2. The CDR3: CASSPQGYNSPLHF. CDR3 bases: TGTGCCAGCAGTCCACAGGGGTATAATTCACCCCTCCACTTT.

This clonotype was observed many times. This chain uses TRBV12-3 or TRBV12-4 with TRBJ2-1; the D gene is possibly TRBD2 (6 bases). The CDR3 has 15 residues. Trimming removed 7 bases at V and 10 bases at J, with 23 bases between. The CDR3 spells CASNLEGRYLQEQFF. DNA for the CDR3: TGTGCCAGCAACTTGGAGGGTCGGTACCTTCAGGAGCAGTTCTTC.

This clonotype was observed a few times. The chain recombines TRBV4-3 with TRBJ2-2, with D perhaps matching TRBD2 (5 bases). The CDR3 sequence is 16 residues long. Germline loops: CDR1 LGHNA, CDR2 YSLEER. V gave up 0 bases and J gave up 4 bases, with 12 bases separating them. DNA for the CDR3: TGCGCCAGCAGCCAAGATAGCGAAGGGCTCACCGGGGAGCTGTTTTTT. It encodes CASSQDSEGLTGELFF.

The V and J genes are TRBV12-3 or TRBV12-4 and TRBJ2-7; D possibly corresponds to TRBD1 (5 bases). This CDR3 comprises 14 residues. The V and J ends lost 6 bases and 4 bases respectively, with 16 bases between them. CDR3 nucleotide sequence: TGTGCCAGCAGCTACGCAGGGTTGTGGTACGAGCAGTACTTC. This translates into CASSYAGLWYEQYF.

Only a few counts were recorded for this clonotype. The chain carries TRBV2 and TRBJ1-5; D possibly corresponds to TRBD1 (6 bases). Between the trimmed V and J ends, which lost 6 bases and 6 bases, there was a span of 15 bases. The CDR3 length is 14 residues. Germline V gene lookup returns CDR1 SNHLY and CDR2 FYNNEI. This CDR3 is CASRETGSVQPQHF. The CDR3 DNA reads TGTGCCAGCAGAGAAACAGGGTCGGTTCAGCCCCAGCATTTT.

This clonotype was seen only a few times. The genes are TRBV6-4 and TRBJ2-3; D not certain. This CDR3 spans 12 amino acids. Trimming cost V 3 bases and J 7 bases, with 8 bases left between them. Looked up from germline, CDR1 is MRHNA and CDR2 is SNTAGT. CDR3 region: CASSEVINTQYF. The DNA of the CDR3 is TGTGCCAGCAGTGAGGTCATTAATACGCAGTATTTT.

This clonotype was picked up a small number of times. The CDR3 spells CATAGGKETQYF. CDR3 DNA: TGTGCCACAGCGGGAGGCAAAGAGACCCAGTACTTC. The chain uses TRBV7-9 and TRBJ2-5; 9 bases agree with TRBD2. The germline V gene has CDR1 SEHNR and CDR2 FQNEAQ (reference sequence). The CDR3 contains 12 residues. V shed 10 bases, J shed 3 bases, and the junction held 3 bases outside the gene matches.

The chain uses TRBV13 and TRBJ2-4; 8 bases align to TRBD2. V lost 5 bases to trimming and J lost 3 bases; unmatched junction nucleotides: 3. This CDR3 has 14 amino acids. Germline V CDR1 and CDR2: PRHDT, FYEKMQ (reference sequence). The CDR3 here is CASSPGTSKNIQYF. The CDR3 DNA reads as TGTGCCAGCAGCCCCGGGACTAGCAAAAACATTCAGTACTTC. The variable domain in full, with the rest retrieved from reference TRBV13 and TRBJ2-4, is AAGVIQSPRHLIKEKRETATLKCYPIPRHDTVYWYQQGPGQDPQFLISFYEKMQSDKGSIPDRFSAQQFSDYHSELNMSSLELGDSALYFCASSPGTSKNIQYFGAGTRLSVL.

The chain joins TRBV29-1 to TRBJ2-4; the match to TRBD2 covers 8 bases. This CDR3 is built from 13 residues. Germline-derived CDR1 and CDR2 are SQVTM and ANQGSEA. Trimming removed 7 bases from V and 7 bases from J; junction bases left unmatched: 9. The CDR3 protein is CSGSGAPGNIQYF. The DNA for the CDR3 is TGCAGCGGTAGCGGGGCTCCGGGGAACATTCAGTACTTC.

This clonotype was seen a handful of times. The J gene is TRBJ1-4, the V gene TRBV20-1, with D tentatively TRBD1 (5 bases). The germline V gene encodes CDR1 DFQATT and CDR2 SNEGSKA (reference sequence). The CDR3 length is 13 residues. Trimming took off 4 bases at V and 6 bases at J, with 12 bases between the two ends. CDR3 loop: CSATSGSDEKLFF. In DNA, the CDR3 is TGCAGTGCTACTTCAGGGTCTGATGAAAAACTGTTTTTT.

The rearrangement links TRBV5-1 to TRBJ2-5, with TRBD2 matching 8 bases. The V gene end was trimmed by 1 base and the J gene end by 5 bases; junction bases not matched to a gene: 7. The CDR3 sequence is 15 residues long. Germline loops: CDR1 SGHRS, CDR2 YFSETQ. The CDR3 loop is CASSLSAGGLETQYF. As DNA, the CDR3 is TGCGCCAGCAGCTTGTCGGCGGGGGGCCTCGAGACCCAGTACTTC.

This clonotype was detected a few times. The chain recombines TRBV30 with TRBJ2-1; 10 nucleotides line up with TRBD2. There are 14 residues in the CDR3. Germline values: CDR1 GTSNPN, CDR2 SVGIG (reference sequence). J gave up 4 bases and V 1 base, and 1 base lay outside the gene matches. CDR3 in amino acids: CAWSGSGGYNEQFF. DNA of the CDR3: TGTGCCTGGAGTGGTAGCGGGGGGTACAATGAGCAGTTCTTC.

This clonotype was counted at least ten times. This rearrangement joins TRBV9 to TRBJ1-1, with D perhaps TRBD1 (6 bases). The CDR3 contains 15 residues. V dropped 4 bases and J dropped 1 base, with 14 bases sitting between them. Germline V gene lookup returns CDR1 SGDLS and CDR2 YYNGEE. The CDR3 sequence: CASSPPTGQNTEAFF. The CDR3 DNA reads TGTGCCAGCAGCCCTCCGACAGGCCAGAACACTGAAGCTTTCTTT.